This T cell receptor beta chain derives from a study of blood T cell repertoires in COVID-19. Data came from immunoSEQ multiplex PCR; TCRdb stores just in-frame clones and leaves some out. The table records 150,000 or so clones, roughly 85% of them present only once. V shed 3 bases and J shed 2 bases, with 10 bases lying between them. Per the germline V gene, CDR1 is KGHSH and CDR2 is LQKENI. The CDR3 contains 14 residues. The chain links TRBV18 to TRBJ1-2; a possible D gene is TRBD1 (5 bases). The sequenced sample was peripheral blood. The clonotype comes from a human donor in a cohort sampled during active COVID-19. The CDR3 DNA sequence: TGTGCCAGCTCACCCCGCAGGGAAAACTATGGCTACACCTTC. As protein: CASSPRRENYGYTF.